This record looks at one T cell receptor (beta chain) sequence and its context. CDR3 size: 15 residues. Trimming left V 4 bases short and J 3 bases short, with 17 bases between. Germline assignment: CDR1 SGHTS and CDR2 YDEGEE. These data are taken from a study of PD-L1 blockade in urothelial cancer. Background on the study: Patients had received 0 to 3 prior chemotherapy regimens. A median approximately 140,000 T cells were found in blood samples. Treatment start was followed by blood analysis at 3 weeks (second dose) and again at 6 weeks.

Indicated time point: pretreatment peripheral blood. Clones were read by immunoSEQ multiplex PCR, and TCRdb kept only the in-frame ones, dropping some. The sample lists fewer than 40,000 clones, 90% to 95% occurring once. The chain joins TRBV5-8 to TRBJ2-7; possible D gene TRBD2, 6 bases. The source is an older woman with urothelial cancer. The source was PBMCs, collected around atezolizumab (anti-PD-L1) treatment. The CDR3 region is CASSPPPRGFYEQYF. The CDR3 region has the DNA TGTGCCAGCAGCCCACCTCCCCGGGGGTTCTACGAGCAGTACTTC. Full variable domain (missing parts from reference TRBV5-8 and TRBJ2-7): EAGVTQSPTHLIKTRGQQATLRCSPISGHTSVYWYQQALGLGLQFLLWYDEGEERNRGNFPPRFSGRQFPNYSSELNVNALELEDSALYLCASSPPPRGFYEQYFGPGTRLTVT.